The 13 T cell receptor beta chains presented below share a single source sample, sequenced in a study of T-cell memory formation after mild COVID-19. In TCRdb, the 5' RACE reads were re-called with MiXCR into one record per CDR3 protein. The top ten clones hold approximately 12% of a sample with over 450,000 distinct CDR3 sequences, about a fifth of them seen once. The sequenced sample was PBMCs or a T cell subset sorted from them (not recorded which). The receptors were gathered from an adult woman who had mild COVID-19 (a few samples of this study predate the infection). Cell type and time point are not known.

The V and J genes are TRBV2 and TRBJ1-5; weak D call: TRBD1 (6 bases). The germline V and J ends were trimmed by 8 bases and 2 bases, with 19 bases remaining between them. The germline V gene has CDR1 SNHLY and CDR2 FYNNEI. The CDR3 sequence is 16 residues long. CDR3 coding DNA: TGTGCCAGCCGGACACAGGGCAGGATTGGCAATCAGCCCCAGCATTTT. It translates to CASRTQGRIGNQPQHF.

The chain has TRBV5-6 and TRBJ2-3; D uncertain. Germline V gene sequence: CDR1 SGHDT, CDR2 YYEEEE. This CDR3 comprises 12 residues. Trimming stripped 8 bases from V and 2 bases from J, with 9 bases between. The CDR3 region has the DNA TGTGCCAGTCGGGCAATCACAGATACGCAGTATTTT. This gives the protein CASRAITDTQYF.

This clonotype was picked up a small number of times. This chain connects TRBV10-2 to TRBJ2-1; 9 nucleotides line up with TRBD2. CDR1 and CDR2 from the germline V gene are WSHSY and SAAADI. J was trimmed by 0 bases and V by 6 bases; bases with no gene match: 6. The CDR3 has 16 amino acids. The CDR3: CASRAGGTSSYNEQFF. CDR3 bases: TGCGCCAGCAGGGCGGGGGGGACAAGCTCCTACAATGAGCAGTTCTTC.

In its sample, this clonotype was seen once. V is TRBV7-2 and J is TRBJ1-2, with D perhaps matching TRBD1 (5 bases). The CDR3 extends over 13 amino acids. Germline values: CDR1 SGHTA, CDR2 FQGNSA. V dropped 8 bases and J dropped 6 bases, with 16 bases sitting between them. The CDR3: CASVDTTGHGYTF. As DNA, the CDR3 is TGTGCCAGCGTGGACACCACGGGTCATGGCTACACCTTC.

This clonotype was detected only a few times. The chain recombines TRBV29-1 with TRBJ1-2; 12 bases line up with TRBD1. Per germline, CDR1 SQVTM and CDR2 ANQGSEA. V gave up 4 bases and J gave up 4 bases; unmatched junction bases: 13. The CDR3 length is 17 residues. CDR3 region: CSVGYVGQGAWGYGYTF. In DNA form, the CDR3 reads TGCAGCGTTGGCTATGTGGGACAGGGGGCTTGGGGCTATGGCTACACCTTC.

The V call is TRBV5-1, the J call TRBJ1-2; tentatively, D is TRBD1 (5 bases). This CDR3 spans 15 amino acids. The germline V gene encodes CDR1 SGHRS and CDR2 YFSETQ. The ends were cut back, 0 bases at V and 7 bases at J, with 16 bases in the middle. The CDR3 region is CASSLGGPQGGGYTF. The CDR3 nucleotides read TGCGCCAGCAGCTTGGGGGGACCTCAGGGTGGTGGCTACACCTTC.

This clonotype appeared a few times. This sequence joins TRBV5-5 and TRBJ1-1; perhaps TRBD1 as D (5 bases). The germline V gene has CDR1 SGHKS and CDR2 YYEKEE (reference sequence). The CDR3 has 15 residues. V was pared by 4 bases and J by 5 bases, with 18 bases between. This CDR3 reads CASSLLGDGGTEAFF. CDR3 in DNA: TGTGCCAGCAGCCTCCTAGGGGACGGAGGAACTGAAGCTTTCTTT. Full variable domain (rest looked up from reference TRBV5-5 and TRBJ1-1): DAGVTQSPTHLIKTRGQQVTLRCSPISGHKSVSWYQQVLGQGPQFIFQYYEKEERGRGNFPDRFSARQFPNYSSELNVNALLLGDSALYLCASSLLGDGGTEAFFGQGTRLTVV.

There are a few counts of this clonotype. The chain combines TRBV18 with TRBJ2-7; 10 bases align to TRBD1. There are 14 residues in the CDR3. Trimming took 7 bases from V and 6 from J; bases not matched to a gene: 9. In germline, CDR1 is KGHSH, CDR2 LQKENI. CDR3 DNA sequence: TGTGCCAGCTTGGGGACAGGGGAGCCGGGCGAGCAGTACTTC. This gives the protein CASLGTGEPGEQYF. The full variable domain, completed using reference TRBV18 and TRBJ2-7, is NAGVMQNPRHLVRRRGQEARLRCSPMKGHSHVYWYRQLPEEGLKFMVYLQKENIIDESGMPKERFSAEFPKEGPSILRIQQVVRGDSAAYFCASLGTGEPGEQYFGPGTRLTVT.

This clonotype was seen a handful of times. The rearrangement uses TRBV24-1 and TRBJ2-7; a possible D gene is TRBD1 (5 bases). Per the germline V gene, CDR1 is KGHDR and CDR2 is SFDVKD. Trimming pared 2 bases from V and 2 bases from J, leaving 18 bases between. The CDR3 runs to 17 residues. The CDR3 coding sequence is TGTGCCACCAGTGATTCACGATATAACGACAGCCCCTACGAGCAGTACTTC. Protein sequence: CATSDSRYNDSPYEQYF.

This clonotype was seen a few times. The chain recombines TRBV7-6 with TRBJ2-5; D uncertain. The CDR3 sequence is 12 residues long. Germline lookup yields CDR1 SGHVS and CDR2 FNYEAQ. Trimming shortened V by 3 bases and J by 4 bases, and 6 bases separated the two germline ends. CDR3 in amino acids: CASSFNGETQYF. CDR3 coding DNA: TGTGCCAGCAGCTTTAACGGAGAGACCCAGTACTTC. The whole variable domain, filled in from reference TRBV7-6 and TRBJ2-5, reads GAGVSQSPRYKVTKRGQDVALRCDPISGHVSLYWYRQALGQGPEFLTYFNYEAQQDKSGLPNDRFSAERPEGSISTLTIQRTEQRDSAMYRCASSFNGETQYFGPGTRLLVL.

V usage is TRBV3-1 and J usage is TRBJ2-1, with D possibly being TRBD1 (6 bases). CDR3 length: 17 residues. Germline values: CDR1 LGHDT, CDR2 YNNKEL (reference sequence). The V gene lost 1 base and the J gene lost 6 bases, with 19 bases spanning the gap. The CDR3 DNA reads TGTGCCAGCAGCCAAGGGTCTGTGACAGGACCCGTCAATGAGCAGTTCTTC. Translated, it gives CASSQGSVTGPVNEQFF.

The chain couples TRBV7-2 to TRBJ1-2, with TRBD1 matching over 7 bases. The CDR3 spans 14 residues. The trim removed 3 bases at V and 4 bases at J, leaving 5 bases unmatched. Germline V gene sequence: CDR1 SGHTA, CDR2 FQGNSA. The CDR3 spells CASSLDRSGYGYTF. Here the CDR3 DNA reads TGTGCCAGCAGCTTGGACAGGTCGGGCTATGGCTACACCTTC.

This clonotype was observed a few times. DNA of the CDR3: TGTGCCAGCAGCCACCCCGGGATCTACGAGCAGTACTTC. It specifies CASSHPGIYEQYF. The J gene is TRBJ2-7, the V gene TRBV3-1; D possibly corresponds to TRBD2 (5 bases). V gave up 3 bases and J gave up 3 bases, with 9 bases separating them. CDR3 length: 13 residues. Germline CDR1 LGHDT, CDR2 YNNKEL (reference sequence).